Given below is one TCR beta chain in context. No antigen is known for it. The CDR3 loop spans 14 amino acids. Germline assignment: CDR1 MNHEY and CDR2 SVGAGI. J gave up 1 base and V 8 bases, and 4 bases lay outside the gene matches. This entry is derived from a study of cytomegalovirus exposure and HLA in healthy donors. Overall study findings and caveats: Reportedly, TCR beta sequences accurately predicted HLA-A and HLA-B alleles in most subjects. Immune exposure information available was restricted to CMV serostatus. Roughly 170 TCR beta chains were listed as cytomegalovirus-associated. A later analysis linked a missense variant in DCLRE1C to the trimming of TCR beta V and J genes.

Vbeta (60) and Jbeta (13) primers were used in the PCR. Some clones are missing from TCRdb's copy, which holds only in-frame ones; the method was immunoSEQ multiplex PCR. The sample contains under 150,000 clones, about 77% of which appear only once. V gene TRBV6-5 combines with J gene TRBJ2-7, with 11 bases identical to TRBD2. The TCR comes from a man between 45 and 60 years old in good health and CMV-seronegative. The sequencing sample was made of PBMCs. CDR3 in amino acids: CASQRLAGSYEQYF. CDR3 nucleotide sequence: TGTGCCAGCCAACGACTAGCGGGATCCTACGAGCAGTACTTC.